The 19 T cell receptor beta chains below all came from one sample that was sequenced in a study of blood T cell repertoires in COVID-19. Only in-frame clones appear in the TCRdb table, and some are missing; sequencing was by immunoSEQ multiplex PCR. The sample has around 68,000 clones, around 80% seen once. Input material: peripheral blood. Receptors originate from a woman aged 45-60 years with acute or convalescent COVID-19.

The chain has TRBV2 and TRBJ2-5, with unresolved D. The CDR3 has 11 residues. The V gene lost 6 bases and the J gene lost 0 bases, with 2 bases spanning the gap. CDR1 and CDR2 (germline): SNHLY, FYNNEI. The CDR3 nucleotides read TGTGCCAGCAGCTACCAAGAGACCCAGTACTTC. It is translated as CASSYQETQYF.

This clone was found a few times. DNA of the CDR3: TGTGCCAGTAGTATAACAGGGGAGGTGGAGACCCAGTACTTC. This gives the protein CASSITGEVETQYF. The chain links TRBV19 to TRBJ2-5; TRBD1 might be the D (7 bases). This CDR3 is 14 amino acids long. The V and J ends lost 2 bases and 5 bases respectively, with 12 bases between them. The germline V gene has CDR1 LNHDA and CDR2 SQIVND (reference sequence). Full variable domain (remainder filled in from reference TRBV19 and TRBJ2-5): DGGITQSPKYLFRKEGQNVTLSCEQNLNHDAMYWYRQDPGQGLRLIYYSQIVNDFQKGDIAEGYSVSREKKESFPLTVTSAQKNPTAFYLCASSITGEVETQYFGPGTRLLVL.

This clone was observed a handful of times. The CDR3 loop is CASSLALLGVADEKLFF. The CDR3 coding sequence is TGTGCCAGCAGCTTAGCGCTACTCGGGGTGGCAGATGAAAAACTGTTTTTT. V is TRBV7-2 and J is TRBJ1-4; D not resolved. Germline loops: CDR1 SGHTA, CDR2 FQGNSA. Trimming pared 0 bases from V and 6 bases from J, leaving 17 bases between. The CDR3 loop spans 17 amino acids.

CDR3 sequence (DNA): TGTGCCAGCTCTCAAGCGACAGGGGGCGGCACTGAAGCTTTCTTT. This translates into CASSQATGGGTEAFF. The gene calls are TRBV18 and TRBJ1-1; 10 bases match TRBD1. CDR3 length: 15 residues. V was pared by 6 bases and J by 4 bases, with 8 bases of the junction left unmatched. Germline V gene sequence: CDR1 KGHSH, CDR2 LQKENI.

The chain is built from TRBV27 and TRBJ1-1, with TRBD1 matching over 7 bases. This CDR3 contains 14 residues. Germline V gives CDR1 MNHEY, CDR2 SMNVEV (reference sequence). V gave up 5 bases and J gave up 4 bases; unmatched junction bases: 7. The CDR3 DNA reads TGTGCCAGCAGTCGCCAGGGGACAGTCACTGAAGCTTTCTTT. Protein sequence: CASSRQGTVTEAFF.

The V gene is TRBV2, the J gene TRBJ1-6; D may be TRBD1 (6 bases). This CDR3 is built from 13 residues. V lost 11 bases, J lost 14 bases, and 22 bases lay in between. Per germline, CDR1 SNHLY and CDR2 FYNNEI. The CDR3: CAGTGTTLSTLHF. The CDR3 DNA follows: TGTGCCGGAACCGGGACAACGCTTTCCACCCTCCACTTT.

The CDR3 loop reads CASSSLVLTGHYYNEQFF. The CDR3, as DNA: TGTGCCAGCAGCTCCTTAGTGCTAACGGGACACTACTACAATGAGCAGTTCTTC. The rearrangement joins TRBV7-3 to TRBJ2-1, with D possibly matching TRBD1 (6 bases). This CDR3 has 18 residues. V lost 4 bases, J lost 3 bases, and 22 bases lay in between. Germline V gene lookup returns CDR1 SGHTA and CDR2 FQGTGA.

This clone was seen just once. V and J are TRBV27 and TRBJ2-3; possible D gene TRBD2, 6 bases. The length of the CDR3 is 15 residues. The V end lost 7 bases, the J end lost 1 base, and 15 bases lay between the germline ends. The germline CDR1 and CDR2 sequences are MNHEY and SMNVEV (reference sequence). The chain's CDR3 is CASTIGAGRTDTQYF. The CDR3 DNA follows: TGTGCCAGCACAATAGGAGCGGGCCGCACAGATACGCAGTATTTT.

The chain employs TRBV7-3 and TRBJ1-1, with TRBD1 matching 9 bases. This CDR3 contains 16 residues. With V trimmed by 5 bases and J by 5 bases, 12 bases remained unmatched. CDR1 is SGHTA and CDR2 is FQGTGA in the germline V gene. CDR3 in DNA: TGTGCCAGCAGCCTGAACCCACAGGGGGCGCGTACTGAAGCTTTCTTT. This translates into CASSLNPQGARTEAFF. Using reference TRBV7-3 and TRBJ1-1 for the parts outside the CDR3, the full variable domain is GAGVSQTPSNKVTEKGKYVELRCDPISGHTALYWYRQSLGQGPEFLIYFQGTGAADDSGLPNDRFFAVRPEGSVSTLKIQRTERGDSAVYLCASSLNPQGARTEAFFGQGTRLTVV.

The rearrangement joins TRBV12-2 to TRBJ2-1; no check of the table's D call, TRBD1, against the DNA was made. TRBV12-2 is designated a pseudogene. CDR3 length: 16 amino acids. The CDR3 here is CASRLGTGGLYNEQFF. Written as DNA, the CDR3 is TGTGCAAGTCGCCTAGGGACAGGGGGACTGTACAATGAGCAGTTCTTC.

The chain carries TRBV9 and TRBJ2-5; D is possibly TRBD1 (7 bases). Germline values: CDR1 SGDLS, CDR2 YYNGEE. The CDR3 has 14 amino acids. Deletions cut 3 bases from V and 4 bases from J, with 13 bases between. CDR3 loop: CASSARQGGETQYF. The DNA for the CDR3 is TGTGCCAGCAGCGCCCGACAGGGAGGAGAGACCCAGTACTTC.

The J gene is TRBJ2-4, the V gene TRBV19; 9 bases map to TRBD2. Germline CDR1 is LNHDA and CDR2 is SQIVND (reference sequence). V trimming: 2 bases; J trimming: 7 bases; junction bases outside the gene matches: 3. The CDR3 runs 14 residues. The chain's CDR3 is CASSISGTSNIQYF. The CDR3 DNA reads TGTGCCAGTAGTATATCCGGGACTAGCAACATTCAGTACTTC.

The gene calls are TRBV28 and TRBJ1-2; D might be TRBD1 (5 bases). Per germline, CDR1 MDHEN and CDR2 SYDVKM. CDR3 length equals 12 residues. Trimming took 4 bases from V and 7 from J, leaving 10 bases between them. The CDR3 bases are TGTGCCAGCAGTTCCCCCGGGGGTGGCTACACCTTC. As protein: CASSSPGGGYTF.

This clone was counted between two and nine times. This chain joins TRBV10-3 and TRBJ2-7; 7 bases map to TRBD2. CDR1 is ENHRY, CDR2 SYGVKD, per germline. The V gene end was trimmed by 6 bases and the J gene end by 5 bases; junction bases not matched to a gene: 10. CDR3 length equals 14 residues. CDR3 sequence (DNA): TGTGCCATCAGCAGACTAGCCCAGGCTGACGAGCAGTACTTC. Translating it yields CAISRLAQADEQYF.

The chain combines TRBV4-2 with TRBJ1-3, with D possibly being TRBD1 (6 bases). CDR3 length equals 15 residues. Germline-derived CDR1 and CDR2 are LGHNA and YNFKEQ. V lost 4 bases to trimming and J lost 1 base, with 11 bases between them. DNA for the CDR3: TGTGCCAGCAGCCTTGACAGGTTTTCTGGAAACACCATATATTTT. Protein sequence: CASSLDRFSGNTIYF.

This chain links TRBV20-1 with TRBJ1-1; D gene ambiguous. The CDR3 has 11 amino acids. V gave up 6 bases and J gave up 4 bases, with 9 bases separating them. Germline CDR1 DFQATT, CDR2 SNEGSKA (reference sequence). The CDR3 nucleotides read TGCAGTGCACAGACCTTCACTGAAGCTTTCTTT. Translated: CSAQTFTEAFF.

The chain is built from TRBV14 and TRBJ1-5; D unresolved. Germline V gene lookup returns CDR1 SGHDN and CDR2 FVKESK. This CDR3 is 16 amino acids long. V was pared by 5 bases and J by 0 bases, with 14 bases between. The CDR3 region has the DNA TGTGCCAGCAGCGGCCGGTGGGAGCATAGCAATCAGCCCCAGCATTTT. Residues: CASSGRWEHSNQPQHF.

This chain uses TRBV2 with TRBJ2-7; the D is unclear. The V gene's germline CDR1 is SNHLY and CDR2 FYNNEI. Trimming took off 3 bases at V and 5 bases at J, with 11 bases between the two ends. The CDR3 has 13 residues. The CDR3 bases are TGTGCCAGCAGTGAGGAACAGAGCAACGAGCAGTACTTC. This codes for CASSEEQSNEQYF.

The V and J genes are TRBV5-4 and TRBJ1-1; tentative D call: TRBD1 (5 bases). Per the germline V gene, CDR1 is SGHNT and CDR2 is YYREEE (reference sequence). V lost 0 bases to trimming and J lost 2 bases, with 8 bases between them. CDR3 length equals 14 residues. The DNA for the CDR3 is TGTGCCAGCAGCTTGGTTGACAGCAACACTGAAGCTTTCTTT. This sequence encodes CASSLVDSNTEAFF.